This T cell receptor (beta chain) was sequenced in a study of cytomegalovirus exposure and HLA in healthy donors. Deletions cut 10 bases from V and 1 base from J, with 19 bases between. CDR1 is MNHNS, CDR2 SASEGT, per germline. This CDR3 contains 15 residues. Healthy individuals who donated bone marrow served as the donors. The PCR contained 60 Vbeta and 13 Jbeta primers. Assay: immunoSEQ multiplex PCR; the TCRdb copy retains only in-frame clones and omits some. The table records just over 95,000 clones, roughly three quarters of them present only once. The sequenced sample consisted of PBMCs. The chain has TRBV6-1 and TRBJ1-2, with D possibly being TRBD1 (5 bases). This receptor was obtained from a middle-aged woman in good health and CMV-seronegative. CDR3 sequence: CATPIEGANNYGYTF. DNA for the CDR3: TGTGCCACCCCGATTGAAGGGGCCAATAACTATGGCTACACCTTC.